This T cell receptor beta chain comes out of a study of early T cells in non-severe SARS-CoV-2 infection. Study context: It was bulk RNA from unsorted whole blood that was sequenced, and the chains were unpaired.

General observations from the study: There was a bias toward anti-spike CD8 responses in VDJdb matching, which missed private and CD4 specificities.

Attachment of unique molecular identifiers was made to individual cDNA molecules. A single record per CDR3 protein comes from TCRdb applying MiXCR to the 5' RACE reads. The table lists 35,000 to 45,000 distinct CDR3 sequences, approximately 9.9% of them singletons. Trimming stripped 6 bases from V and 1 base from J, with 12 bases between. The CDR3 runs to 14 residues. Per germline, CDR1 SGHAT and CDR2 FQNNGV. Concerning this clonotype itself: Its antigen is undetermined.

This TCR was sampled from an adult who was a healthcare worker with PCR-confirmed SARS-CoV-2 infection or an uninfected control (not recorded which). This chain connects TRBV11-2 to TRBJ2-5; weak D call: TRBD1 (6 bases). Sequencing was carried out using whole blood. This chain's CDR3 is CASSKKGVQETQYF. CDR3 DNA sequence: TGTGCCAGCAGTAAGAAGGGGGTCCAAGAGACCCAGTACTTC. The full variable domain, rest sourced from reference TRBV11-2 and TRBJ2-5, is EAGVAQSPRYKIIEKRQSVAFWCNPISGHATLYWYQQILGQGPKLLIQFQNNGVVDDSQLPKDRFSAERLKGVDSTLKIQPAKLEDSAVYLCASSKKGVQETQYFGPGTRLLVL.